This record concerns one T cell receptor (beta chain) sequence. The sample is drawn from a study of technical replicates of blood from several donors. Profiling relied on immunoSEQ multiplex PCR, and the TCRdb table lists in-frame clones only, not all of them. In the table there are tens of thousands of clones, 90% to 95% of which are singletons. Germline assignment: CDR1 LGHNA and CDR2 YSLEER. Germline trimming cut 0 bases from V and 9 bases from J; bases unmatched to any gene: 9. This CDR3 region has 18 residues. The sequencing sample was made of PBMCs. The clonotype was recovered from a human donor in good health. Some clones in this sample may be carry-over from other donors' samples. This chain connects TRBV4-3 to TRBJ2-1, with 15 bases matching TRBD2. CDR3 sequence (DNA): TGCGCCAGCAGCCAAGACGCCCCAGGACTAGCGGGAGGGGGTGAGCAGTTCTTC. Protein: CASSQDAPGLAGGGEQFF.